One sample yielded the 3 T cell receptor beta chains listed below, sequenced in a study of CD8 T cells in ankylosing spondylitis. TCRdb itself ran the 5' RACE reads through MiXCR, one entry per CDR3 protein. The sample has about 540,000 distinct CDR3 sequences; approximately 11% are singletons. Antigens for these TCRs are unknown. Study-wide points: Apparently characteristic of ankylosing spondylitis blood was a TCR beta motif (fewer than ten highly homologous variants).

The specimen was blood, either unsorted or a sorted T cell fraction (not recorded which). The source is a male donor with ankylosing spondylitis.

This clonotype was counted a few times. The chain uses TRBV5-1 and TRBJ2-3; D is uncertain. Per the germline V gene, CDR1 is SGHRS and CDR2 is YFSETQ. The V end lost 3 bases, the J end lost 6 bases, and 8 bases lay between the germline ends. This CDR3 spans 12 amino acids. CDR3 nucleotides: TGCGCCAGCAGCTCCACCTACGATACGCAGTATTTT. Amino acid sequence: CASSSTYDTQYF. The variable domain in full, with the rest retrieved from reference TRBV5-1 and TRBJ2-3, is KAGVTQTPRYLIKTRGQQVTLSCSPISGHRSVSWYQQTPGQGLQFLFEYFSETQRNKGNFPGRFSGRQFSNSRSEMNVSTLELGDSALYLCASSSTYDTQYFGPGTRLTVL.

This clonotype has ten or more counts. J is TRBJ1-5 and V is TRBV20-1; possible D gene TRBD1, 5 bases. Looked up from germline, CDR1 is DFQATT and CDR2 is SNEGSKA (reference sequence). The ends were cut back, 6 bases at V and 3 bases at J, with 18 bases in the middle. The CDR3 sequence is 15 residues long. CDR3 in amino acids: CSAEVRDYTNQPQHF. CDR3 sequence (DNA): TGCAGTGCCGAGGTCAGGGACTACACCAATCAGCCCCAGCATTTT.

This clonotype was seen at least ten times. CDR3 region: CSAKRAASGANVLTF. DNA for the CDR3: TGCAGTGCTAAAAGAGCAGCCTCTGGGGCCAACGTCCTGACTTTC. The chain combines TRBV20-1 with TRBJ2-6, with D unclear. The V end lost 4 bases, the J end lost 0 bases, and 10 bases lay between the germline ends. The length of the CDR3 is 15 residues. From germline, CDR1 is DFQATT and CDR2 SNEGSKA (reference sequence).